Listed below are T cell receptor beta chains from one sample, sequenced in a study of blood T cell repertoires in COVID-19. Sequencing was performed with immunoSEQ multiplex PCR; in TCRdb, only in-frame clones are kept and a portion is missing. The profile shows about 140,000 clones, 84% of them singletons. Sequencing input: PBMCs or T cells enriched from blood (not recorded which). These receptor sequences come from a middle-aged man in a cohort exposed to, infected with or recovered from COVID-19 (not recorded which). The CDR3 runs from the conserved cysteine through the conserved F or W. The D gene is left open where the match is weak. Not every row has a clone size; where given, it reads once, few, many or a size class.

>.|TRBV7-9|TRBJ1-4|once
CASSPPWAGDEKLFF
TGTGCCAGCAGCCCCCCCTGGGCAGGGGATGAAAAACTGTTTTTT
>TRBD1|TRBV19|TRBJ1-5|.
CASSNRDRGGQPQHF
TGTGCCAGTAGTAACCGGGACAGGGGAGGCCAGCCCCAGCATTTT
>.|TRBV6-5|TRBJ1-5|.
CASSYREVNQPQHF
TGTGCCAGCAGTTACCGGGAGGTCAATCAGCCCCAGCATTTT
>TRBD2|TRBV9|TRBJ2-1|.
CASSVADFAGGPHEQFF
TGTGCCAGCAGCGTAGCTGACTTTGCGGGGGGGCCCCATGAGCAGTTCTTC
>TRBD2|TRBV6-5|TRBJ2-3|.
CASSYSGLAADTQYF
TGTGCCAGCAGTTACTCGGGACTAGCAGCGGATACGCAGTATTTT
>TRBD1|TRBV19|TRBJ1-3|.
CASSIVYGTGSLDSGNTIYF
TGTGCCAGTAGTATAGTCTACGGGACAGGGTCTTTGGATTCTGGAAACACCATATATTTT
>.|TRBV5-1|TRBJ2-2|once
CASSSNLTRNTGELFF
TGCGCCAGCAGCTCGAACTTAACTCGGAACACCGGGGAGCTGTTTTTT
>TRBD1|TRBV11-2|TRBJ1-4|.
CASSLGQGRKLFF
TGTGCCAGCAGCTTGGGACAGGGGCGGAAACTGTTTTTT
>.|TRBV27|TRBJ2-1|few
CASSLRWGGPNEQFF
TGTGCCAGCAGTTTGAGGTGGGGGGGCCCCAATGAGCAGTTCTTC
>.|TRBV30|TRBJ1-1|.
CAWRRTAPVRGTEAFF
TGTGCCTGGAGGAGGACCGCCCCCGTACGGGGCACTGAAGCTTTCTTT
>TRBD1|TRBV19|TRBJ1-2|.
CASSRTGATGYTF
TGTGCCAGTAGTCGGACAGGGGCGACGGGCTACACCTTC
>TRBD1|TRBV24-1|TRBJ1-2|.
CATSDPGQGRGYTF
TGTGCCACCAGTGATCCGGGACAGGGGAGAGGCTACACCTTC
>.|TRBV18|TRBJ1-3|.
CASSPTSISGSGNTIYF
TGTGCCAGCTCACCGACTTCCATTTCTGGCTCTGGAAACACCATATATTTT
>.|TRBV4-3|TRBJ2-7|.
CASSQDRAGLGEQYF
TGCGCCAGCAGCCAAGATCGGGCAGGGTTGGGCGAGCAGTACTTC
>.|TRBV9|TRBJ1-3|.
CASSAPISGNTIYF
TGTGCCAGCAGCGCGCCTATCTCTGGAAACACCATATATTTT
>TRBD1|TRBV6-2/TRBV6-3|TRBJ1-2|.
CASSRRPGQGIGGYTF
TGTGCCAGCAGCCGACGTCCGGGACAGGGTATTGGAGGCTACACCTTC
>.|TRBV30|TRBJ2-7|.
CAWSAGVDRSEQYF
TGTGCCTGGAGCGCCGGGGTAGATAGGTCCGAGCAGTACTTC
>.|TRBV12-3/TRBV12-4|TRBJ1-1|.
CASSFRNTEAFF
TGTGCCAGCAGTTTTCGGAACACTGAAGCTTTCTTT